The 7 T cell receptor beta chains below all came from one sample that was sequenced in a study of blood T cell repertoires in COVID-19. Produced via immunoSEQ multiplex PCR; TCRdb's table is partial and in-frame only. The sample yields around 200,000 clones, approximately 91% seen once. The source material was peripheral blood. The receptors originated from a man younger than 35 with active or convalescent COVID-19.

The chain recombines TRBV10-3 with TRBJ2-7; the D gene is possibly TRBD2 (6 bases). Trimming took 6 bases from V and 6 from J, leaving 21 bases between them. Germline CDR1 ENHRY, CDR2 SYGVKD. The CDR3 consists of 15 residues. The CDR3: CAIRHPRPGASEQYF. The CDR3 coding sequence is TGTGCCATCAGACACCCCAGGCCGGGAGCTAGCGAGCAGTACTTC.

This rearrangement joins TRBV21-1 to TRBJ1-1; the table gives TRBD1 as D, unverified against the DNA. TRBV21-1 is a pseudogene locus. This CDR3 comprises 17 residues. The CDR3 here is CASSPTILDRENTEAFF. As DNA, the CDR3 is TGTGCCAGCAGCCCCACCATTCTGGACAGAGAGAACACTGAAGCTTTCTTT.

The chain employs TRBV5-4 and TRBJ2-5, with 9 bases lining up with TRBD1. The CDR3 is made up of 13 amino acids. J gave up 3 bases and V 6 bases, and 3 bases lay outside the gene matches. Per the germline V gene, CDR1 is SGHNT and CDR2 is YYREEE (reference sequence). The CDR3 sequence: CASTRTGEETQYF. The CDR3 DNA reads TGTGCCAGCACTCGGACAGGGGAAGAGACCCAGTACTTC.

J is TRBJ2-3 and V is TRBV27, with D uncertain. The V and J ends lost 3 bases and 3 bases respectively, with 10 bases between them. Germline-derived CDR1 and CDR2 are MNHEY and SMNVEV (reference sequence). The CDR3 sequence is 14 residues long. DNA of the CDR3: TGTGCCAGCAGTTTTCGTCGGAGAACAGATACGCAGTATTTT. It is translated as CASSFRRRTDTQYF.

The chain combines TRBV27 with TRBJ2-2; TRBD1 is a possible D gene (5 bases). Germline CDR1 reads MNHEY; CDR2 reads SMNVEV (reference sequence). The CDR3 length is 14 residues. The ends were cut back, 3 bases at V and 4 bases at J, with 9 bases in the middle. This chain's CDR3 is CASSFYQGTGELFF. The CDR3 nucleotides read TGTGCCAGCAGTTTTTATCAGGGCACCGGGGAGCTGTTTTTT.

The J gene is TRBJ2-1, the V gene TRBV12-3 or TRBV12-4; D is perhaps TRBD2 (5 bases). CDR3 size: 13 residues. V dropped 4 bases and J dropped 5 bases, with 9 bases sitting between them. The CDR3 bases are TGTGCCAGCAGTTCGGGAAAAAACAATGAGCAGTTCTTC. Its translation: CASSSGKNNEQFF.

This chain uses TRBV6-1 with TRBJ2-7, with unresolved D. The CDR3 consists of 13 residues. From germline, CDR1 is MNHNS and CDR2 SASEGT. Trimming pared 2 bases from V and 0 bases from J, leaving 5 bases between. The CDR3 DNA reads as TGTGCCAGCAGTGAATCCCACTCCTACGAGCAGTACTTC. This sequence encodes CASSESHSYEQYF.